This is a list of T cell receptor beta chains from one sample in a study of read filtering for tumor transcriptome and immune sequencing. TCRdb independently ran MiXCR on the reads; one entry per CDR3 protein. The sample has over 45,000 distinct CDR3 sequences; roughly 20% are singletons. The source material was a population of CD138-negative cells sorted from bone marrow. These receptors were obtained from a donor over 35 with multiple myeloma. Each CDR3 is given with its conserved first and last residue. D genes are given only for firm matches. Clone size, where shown, is once, few, many, or a class for clones that have expanded.

TRBV7-8	TRBJ2-7	NA	many	TGTGCCAGCAGCTTAGGACAGGGCGGGAGCGAGCAGTACTTC	CASSLGQGGSEQYF
TRBV5-1	TRBJ1-1	NA	few	TGCGCCAGCAGCTTCAGCGGTGTCCAGGCGGGGGGTGAAGCTTTCTTT	CASSFSGVQAGGEAFF
TRBV19	TRBJ2-7	NA	NA	TGTGCCAGTAGTACCAAGCTAGACTACGAGCAGTACTTC	CASSTKLDYEQYF
TRBV10-3	TRBJ1-1	NA	many	TGTGCCATCAGTGAAAACCGGCTCGGGGACACTGAAGCTTTCTTT	CAISENRLGDTEAFF
TRBV12-3/TRBV12-4	TRBJ2-1	NA	NA	TGTGCCAGCAGCCCCCCAGCGTTCAATGAGCAGTTCTTC	CASSPPAFNEQFF
TRBV28	TRBJ2-3	NA	many	TGTGCCAGCTGGGGGACGGTTAGCACAGATACGCAGTATTTT	CASWGTVSTDTQYF
TRBV7-2	TRBJ2-1	NA	many	TGTGCCAGCAGCTTAGAATCGGTAGTGGTTCCTGAGCAGTTCTTC	CASSLESVVVPEQFF
TRBV13	TRBJ2-3	NA	NA	TGTGCCAGCAGCTTAGAGGCGGACCCTTCCCAGTATTTT	CASSLEADPSQYF
TRBV7-9	TRBJ2-7	NA	medium-sized	TGTGCCAGCAGCTCAACCGGGGCCTACGAGCAGTACTTC	CASSSTGAYEQYF
TRBV29-1	TRBJ2-7	TRBD2	many	TGCAGCGACAAGACTAGCGGGAGTCTCGGGTACGAGCAGTACTTC	CSDKTSGSLGYEQYF
TRBV5-5	TRBJ2-1	NA	many	TGTGCCAGCACCCGGGACGGAAGATACAATGAGCAGTTCTTC	CASTRDGRYNEQFF
TRBV5-4	TRBJ2-7	TRBD2	many	TGTGCCAGCAGGTCGCTAGCGGGGACCCCGGAGGAGCAGTACTTC	CASRSLAGTPEEQYF
TRBV24-1	TRBJ2-3	TRBD2	many	TGTGCCACCAGTGATTCCGGGACTAGCGGGGGCACAGATACGCAGTATTTT	CATSDSGTSGGTDTQYF
TRBV7-2	TRBJ2-2	NA	once	TGTGCCCGCAGCACCCACGGCGGGGAGCTGTTTTTT	CARSTHGGELFF
TRBV4-1	TRBJ1-1	NA	many	TGCGCCAGCAAGAGGGAAAGCGGGGGCAACACTGAAGCTTTCTTT	CASKRESGGNTEAFF
TRBV29-1	TRBJ2-2	TRBD1	NA	TGCAGCGCGAACGCCGGGACAGCTAACACCGGGGAGCTGTTTTTT	CSANAGTANTGELFF
TRBV28	TRBJ1-2	TRBD1	NA	TGTGCCAGCAGTTTATCGACAGGGGGCAAAAGCAACTATGGCTACACCTTC	CASSLSTGGKSNYGYTF
TRBV5-1	TRBJ2-1	NA	many	TGCGCCAGCAGCTTGGTAGGGTATGGGGGGAGCTCCTACAATGAGCAGTTCTTC	CASSLVGYGGSSYNEQFF
TRBV4-2	TRBJ1-1	NA	NA	TGTGCCAGCGGCCAACTTACCTACACTGAAGCTTTCTTT	CASGQLTYTEAFF
TRBV7-9	TRBJ1-2	NA	few	TGTGCCAGCAGCTTAGCGAACAGCTATGGCTACACCTTC	CASSLANSYGYTF
TRBV14	TRBJ1-1	NA	NA	TGTGCCAGCAGCCGAACCCTGAACACTGAAGCTTTCTTT	CASSRTLNTEAFF
TRBV6-6	TRBJ2-7	NA	NA	TGTGCCAGCAGTTACTCGTTGATATTGAATAGCGTTTCCTACGAGCGGTACTTC	CASSYSLILNSVSYERYF
TRBV11-3	TRBJ2-3	NA	NA	TGTGCCAGCAGCTTACTGACTCGCGCCACAGATACGCAGTATTTT	CASSLLTRATDTQYF
TRBV7-3	TRBJ2-1	TRBD2	many	TGTGCCAGCAGCAAACTAGCGGGAGACTACAATGAGCAGTTCTTC	CASSKLAGDYNEQFF
TRBV28	TRBJ2-1	NA	many	TGTGCCAGCAGTTTAGAGGGGAGCTCCTACAGTGAGCAGTTCTTC	CASSLEGSSYSEQFF
TRBV11-2	TRBJ2-3	NA	many	TGTGCCAGCAGCTTATCCTACACAGATACGCAGTATTTT	CASSLSYTDTQYF
TRBV20-1	TRBJ2-1	TRBD2	NA	TGCAGTGCTGGGACTAGCGTCTACAATGAGCAGTTCTTC	CSAGTSVYNEQFF